These T cell receptor beta chains were read from a single sample in a study of T-cell memory formation after mild COVID-19. One entry per CDR3 protein, called by TCRdb with MiXCR from the 5' RACE reads. The sample has just under 350,000 distinct CDR3 sequences, under 15% seen once. The sample was PBMCs or a T cell subset sorted from them (not recorded which). The receptor source for this set is a man between 18 and 29 years old who had mild COVID-19 (a few samples of this study predate the infection). Cell type and time point are not known. The CDR3 runs from the conserved cysteine through the conserved F or W. Each record gives: J gene, clone size, V gene, D gene, CDR3 DNA, CDR3 protein. D genes are given only for firm matches. Not all rows give a size; the values are once, few, many and, for expanded clones, a class.

j_gene: TRBJ1-6
abundance: few
v_gene: TRBV20-1
d_gene: NA
CDR3nt: TGCAGTGCTGCCCGGGGAGACCTGGTATCACCCCTCCACTTT
CDR3aa: CSAARGDLVSPLHF

j_gene: TRBJ2-2
abundance: NA
v_gene: TRBV28
d_gene: TRBD2
CDR3nt: TGTGCCAGCAGTTTCCTAGCGGGGGGGACGAACACCGGGGAGCTGTTTTTT
CDR3aa: CASSFLAGGTNTGELFF

j_gene: TRBJ1-1
abundance: few
v_gene: TRBV5-1
d_gene: TRBD1
CDR3nt: TGCGCCAGCAGCTCGGGACAGGGGAACGCTGAAGCTTTCTTT
CDR3aa: CASSSGQGNAEAFF

j_gene: TRBJ1-5
abundance: few
v_gene: TRBV12-3/TRBV12-4
d_gene: NA
CDR3nt: TGTGCCAGCAGTTTATTCAGGGGTGGGAATCAGCCCCAGCATTTT
CDR3aa: CASSLFRGGNQPQHF

j_gene: TRBJ1-6
abundance: few
v_gene: TRBV7-2
d_gene: NA
CDR3nt: TGTGCCAGCAGCCTTAGACCCGTGGGATCGGGGAATTCACCCCTCCACTTT
CDR3aa: CASSLRPVGSGNSPLHF

j_gene: TRBJ2-2
abundance: NA
v_gene: TRBV6-6
d_gene: NA
CDR3nt: TGTGCCAGCAGCCCTCACGAGTCCACCGGGGAGCTGTTTTTT
CDR3aa: CASSPHESTGELFF

j_gene: TRBJ2-1
abundance: NA
v_gene: TRBV12-3/TRBV12-4
d_gene: TRBD2
CDR3nt: TGTGCCAGCAGTTTCTCCCTTCAGCGGGGGGTCGATCAGTTCTTC
CDR3aa: CASSFSLQRGVDQFF

j_gene: TRBJ2-3
abundance: many
v_gene: TRBV5-1
d_gene: TRBD1
CDR3nt: TGCGCCAGCAGCCTGGACAGGGAGGCAGATACGCAGTATTTT
CDR3aa: CASSLDREADTQYF

j_gene: TRBJ2-3
abundance: NA
v_gene: TRBV11-2
d_gene: NA
CDR3nt: TGTGCCAGCAGCTTAGAAACGGGCCTCCTAGGGGATACGCAGTATTTT
CDR3aa: CASSLETGLLGDTQYF

j_gene: TRBJ1-5
abundance: few
v_gene: TRBV19
d_gene: NA
CDR3nt: TGTGCCAGTAGTGACCGGGACATCATCATGTGGCCCCAGCATTTT
CDR3aa: CASSDRDIIMWPQHF

j_gene: TRBJ2-5
abundance: few
v_gene: TRBV29-1
d_gene: TRBD2
CDR3nt: TGCAGCGTTCACGACTCGAGCGGGGGGCTCCAAGAGACCCAGTACTTC
CDR3aa: CSVHDSSGGLQETQYF

j_gene: TRBJ2-5
abundance: NA
v_gene: TRBV6-5
d_gene: NA
CDR3nt: TGTGCCAGCAGCCACGGACAGATCCAAGAGACCCAGTACTTC
CDR3aa: CASSHGQIQETQYF

j_gene: TRBJ1-1
abundance: NA
v_gene: TRBV12-3/TRBV12-4
d_gene: NA
CDR3nt: TGTGCCAGCAGCAAGACAGCTATGAACACTGAAGCTTTCTTT
CDR3aa: CASSKTAMNTEAFF

j_gene: TRBJ1-2
abundance: many
v_gene: TRBV4-2
d_gene: NA
CDR3nt: TGTGCCAGCAGCCAAGATCAAGCACCGATGTATGGCTACACCTTC
CDR3aa: CASSQDQAPMYGYTF

j_gene: TRBJ2-5
abundance: NA
v_gene: TRBV7-9
d_gene: NA
CDR3nt: TGTGCCAGCAGCCGTGCGCGAGAGGTTGAGACCCAGTACTTC
CDR3aa: CASSRAREVETQYF

j_gene: TRBJ2-5
abundance: NA
v_gene: TRBV4-2
d_gene: NA
CDR3nt: TGTGCCAGCAGCCAAGATCGTAACGGGGCACAAGAGACCCAGTACTTC
CDR3aa: CASSQDRNGAQETQYF